The rows below give T cell receptor beta chains drawn from one sample of a study of blood T cells in healthy people across ages. TCRdb re-called the 5' RACE reads through MiXCR, storing one row per CDR3 protein. The data show approximately 880,000 distinct CDR3 sequences, roughly 43% seen once. Source material: blood. The receptors here all came from a man younger than 40 in good health. CDR3s leave out the opening cysteine and the closing phenylalanine or tryptophan.

v_call: TRBV3-1
cdr3_aa: ASSQHLGIEQY

v_call: TRBV10-3
cdr3_aa: AIRTGTGTDTQY

v_call: TRBV5-6
cdr3_aa: ASSDSLNTQVQANEQF

v_call: TRBV5-4
cdr3_aa: ASSLLSGTGASPLH

v_call: TRBV7-9
cdr3_aa: ASSLGGADTEAF

v_call: TRBV27
cdr3_aa: ASSFLDRRNTEAF

v_call: TRBV3-1
cdr3_aa: ASSQTDSPYEQY

v_call: TRBV5-1
cdr3_aa: ASSLFLAVSTDTQY

v_call: TRBV12-3/TRBV12-4
cdr3_aa: ASSTDGIYGYT

v_call: TRBV25-1
cdr3_aa: ASSWKLETQY

v_call: TRBV6-1
cdr3_aa: ASTRSGADQETQY

v_call: TRBV29-1
cdr3_aa: SVASTNERY

v_call: TRBV11-3
cdr3_aa: ASSYSGAPRNEQF

v_call: TRBV14
cdr3_aa: ASSQVVPGWVLREKLF

v_call: TRBV6-2/TRBV6-3
cdr3_aa: ASRTPGGRNTGELF

v_call: TRBV6-2/TRBV6-3
cdr3_aa: ASRQTSGRRNTGELF

v_call: TRBV20-1
cdr3_aa: SARDQDSYYEQY

v_call: TRBV7-2
cdr3_aa: ASSPWGSGDPFATQY

v_call: TRBV20-1
cdr3_aa: SAPDMTSGGHSYNEQF

v_call: TRBV28
cdr3_aa: ASSEKGGVPNEQF

v_call: TRBV4-2
cdr3_aa: ASSHATEMNTEAF

v_call: TRBV20-1
cdr3_aa: SAPRDLREQF

v_call: TRBV7-2
cdr3_aa: ASSLAQGAGYGYT

v_call: TRBV2
cdr3_aa: ASSVLLEQF

v_call: TRBV7-8
cdr3_aa: ASSSLGGSNAKNIQY

v_call: TRBV27
cdr3_aa: ASSHLRVRDYEQY

v_call: TRBV7-2
cdr3_aa: ASSLAGQGQNEQF

v_call: TRBV27
cdr3_aa: ASISGTGETQY

v_call: TRBV4-1
cdr3_aa: AGSQEVQAPNGYT

v_call: TRBV4-2
cdr3_aa: ASSQLDGSGANVLT

v_call: TRBV6-1
cdr3_aa: ASSESRRTANTEAF

v_call: TRBV5-1
cdr3_aa: ASSFRLAEETQY

v_call: TRBV3-1
cdr3_aa: ASSPNVASNEKLF

v_call: TRBV6-1
cdr3_aa: ASTGTYSYEQY

v_call: TRBV11-2
cdr3_aa: ASEPGTGQFEQY

v_call: TRBV5-1
cdr3_aa: ASSLAVPSNIQY

v_call: TRBV4-1
cdr3_aa: ASSQTGTGIANEQF

v_call: TRBV3-1
cdr3_aa: ASSQGALGDQH